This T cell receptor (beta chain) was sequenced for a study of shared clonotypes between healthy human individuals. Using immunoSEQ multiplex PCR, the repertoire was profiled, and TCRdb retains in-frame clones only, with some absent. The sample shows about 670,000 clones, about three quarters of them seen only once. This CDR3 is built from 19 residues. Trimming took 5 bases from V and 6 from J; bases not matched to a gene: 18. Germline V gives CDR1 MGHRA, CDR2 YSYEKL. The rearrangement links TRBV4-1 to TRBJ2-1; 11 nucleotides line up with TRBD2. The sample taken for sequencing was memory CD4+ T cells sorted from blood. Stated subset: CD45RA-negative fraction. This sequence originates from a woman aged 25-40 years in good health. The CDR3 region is CASSKRTSGSKLDLNEQFF. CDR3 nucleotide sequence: TGCGCCAGCAGCAAAAGAACTAGCGGGAGTAAACTTGATCTCAATGAGCAGTTCTTC.